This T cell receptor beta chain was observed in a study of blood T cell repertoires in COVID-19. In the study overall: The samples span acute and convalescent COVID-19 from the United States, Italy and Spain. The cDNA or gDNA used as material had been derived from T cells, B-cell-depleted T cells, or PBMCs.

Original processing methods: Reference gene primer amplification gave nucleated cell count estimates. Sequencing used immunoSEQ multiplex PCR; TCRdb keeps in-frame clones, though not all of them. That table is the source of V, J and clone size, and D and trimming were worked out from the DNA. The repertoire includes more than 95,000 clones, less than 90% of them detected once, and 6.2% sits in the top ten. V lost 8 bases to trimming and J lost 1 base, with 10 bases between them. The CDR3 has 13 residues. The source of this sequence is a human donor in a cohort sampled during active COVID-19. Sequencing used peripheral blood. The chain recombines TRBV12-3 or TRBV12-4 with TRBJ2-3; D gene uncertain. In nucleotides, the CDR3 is TGTGCCAGCGGTCGTGGGCGCACAGATACGCAGTATTTT. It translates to CASGRGRTDTQYF.